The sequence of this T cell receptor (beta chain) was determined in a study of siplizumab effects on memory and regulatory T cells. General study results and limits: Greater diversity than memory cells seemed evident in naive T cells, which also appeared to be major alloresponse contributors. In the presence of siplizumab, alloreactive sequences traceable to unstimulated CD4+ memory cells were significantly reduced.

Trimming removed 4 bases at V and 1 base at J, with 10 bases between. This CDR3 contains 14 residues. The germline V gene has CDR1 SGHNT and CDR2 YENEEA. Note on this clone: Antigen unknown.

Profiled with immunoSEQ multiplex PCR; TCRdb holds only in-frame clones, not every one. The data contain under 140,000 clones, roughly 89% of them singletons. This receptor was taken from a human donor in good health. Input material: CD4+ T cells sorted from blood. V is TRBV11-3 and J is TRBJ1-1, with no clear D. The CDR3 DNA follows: TGTGCCAGCAGCTCGGACGGAGAGAACACTGAAGCTTTCTTT. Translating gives CASSSDGENTEAFF.